A single sample is the source of the 27 T cell receptor beta chains below, sequenced in a study of cytomegalovirus exposure and HLA in healthy donors. Amplification used 60 Vbeta primers and 13 Jbeta primers. Some clones are missing from TCRdb's copy, which holds only in-frame ones; the method was immunoSEQ multiplex PCR. The table has 110,000 or so clones, under 90% seen once. The sample was PBMCs. The receptors shown here come from a woman aged 25 to 45 in good health and CMV-seronegative.

J is TRBJ1-2 and V is TRBV29-1; no clear D. Germline assignment: CDR1 SQVTM and CDR2 ANQGSEA. Trimming pared 6 bases from V and 5 bases from J, leaving 16 bases between. This CDR3 spans 13 amino acids. The DNA for the CDR3 is TGCAGCGTGACAACCGGCACAGCATATGGCTACACCTTC. It specifies CSVTTGTAYGYTF.

This chain connects TRBV29-1 to TRBJ2-7; 9 nucleotides match TRBD1. This CDR3 spans 16 amino acids. Germline V CDR1 and CDR2: SQVTM, ANQGSEA. V dropped 1 base and J dropped 5; count of bases not matched to a gene: 12. The DNA for the CDR3 is TGCAGCGTTGAAGCCCAAACAGGGGGCGAGGTCCACGAGCAGTACTTC. It encodes CSVEAQTGGEVHEQYF.

The V and J genes are TRBV9 and TRBJ2-7; perhaps TRBD1 as D (6 bases). This CDR3 contains 13 residues. Trimming removed 4 bases from V and 5 bases from J, with 13 bases in between. Germline V lookup: CDR1 SGDLS, CDR2 YYNGEE. CDR3 bases: TGTGCCAGCAGCACAGTACAGGGAGACGAGCAGTACTTC. This codes for CASSTVQGDEQYF.

The chain employs TRBV7-9 and TRBJ2-3, with 9 bases aligning to TRBD2. The trim removed 3 bases at V and 6 bases at J, leaving 16 bases unmatched. The germline CDR1 and CDR2 sequences are SEHNR and FQNEAQ (reference sequence). This CDR3 region has 18 residues. This CDR3 reads CASSLPVAGEGGLDTQYF. As DNA, the CDR3 is TGTGCCAGCAGCTTGCCGGTAGCGGGAGAGGGGGGGTTGGATACGCAGTATTTT.

This chain uses TRBV28 with TRBJ1-6; maybe TRBD1 (5 bases). The germline V gene has CDR1 MDHEN and CDR2 SYDVKM. Trimming took off 5 bases at V and 7 bases at J, with 15 bases between the two ends. The CDR3 is 15 amino acids. The CDR3 sequence is CASSGGDLTNSPLHF. In DNA, the CDR3 is TGTGCCAGCAGTGGAGGGGACCTGACAAATTCACCCCTCCACTTT.

J is TRBJ2-5 and V is TRBV28, with D possibly TRBD1 on 6 matching bases. The J call could be wrong; TRBJ2-7 is a better fit for the DNA end. CDR3 size: 15 residues. Germline V lookup: CDR1 MDHEN, CDR2 SYDVKM. The CDR3 here is CASSTPQGSLYEQYF. CDR3 bases: TGTGCCAGCAGTACACCACAGGGTTCCCTCTACGAGCAGTACTTC.

The chain recombines TRBV7-9 with TRBJ2-3; tentatively, D is TRBD2 (6 bases). The CDR3 loop spans 17 amino acids. Germline V lookup: CDR1 SEHNR, CDR2 FQNEAQ (reference sequence). Trimming removed 2 bases at V and 3 bases at J, with 18 bases between. This CDR3 is CASSLPKPGLQTDTQYF. The DNA for the CDR3 is TGTGCCAGCAGCTTACCGAAACCGGGACTCCAAACAGATACGCAGTATTTT.

The gene calls are TRBV29-1 and TRBJ2-5; 8 nucleotides align to TRBD1. The J call may be incorrect, as the DNA end agrees better with TRBJ2-7. There are 15 residues in the CDR3. CDR1 and CDR2 (germline): SQVTM, ANQGSEA. CDR3 residues: CSVEGGTGNRYEQYF. DNA of the CDR3: TGCAGCGTTGAAGGGGGGACAGGCAATCGCTACGAGCAGTACTTC.

This chain joins TRBV5-1 and TRBJ2-5, with TRBD2 as a possible D gene (5 bases). Germline CDR1 reads SGHRS; CDR2 reads YFSETQ. Trimming pared 1 base from V and 7 bases from J, leaving 14 bases between. The length of the CDR3 is 14 residues. The CDR3 DNA reads as TGCGCCAGCAGCTTGAAGTTGCTAGAGGGGACCCAGTACTTC. Residues: CASSLKLLEGTQYF.

The chain recombines TRBV14 with TRBJ1-1; 11 bases are a match to TRBD1. The V and J ends lost 1 base and 0 bases, in that order; junction bases with no gene match: 4. This CDR3 has 17 amino acids. The V gene's germline CDR1 is SGHDN and CDR2 FVKESK. The CDR3 bases are TGTGCCAGCAGCCAAGGGCGGACAGGGGGCTTGAACACTGAAGCTTTCTTT. Its protein is CASSQGRTGGLNTEAFF. The full variable domain, completed using reference TRBV14 and TRBJ1-1, is EAGVTQFPSHSVIEKGQTVTLRCDPISGHDNLYWYRRVMGKEIKFLLHFVKESKQDESGMPNNRFLAERTGGTYSTLKVQPAELEDSGVYFCASSQGRTGGLNTEAFFGQGTRLTVV.

The chain couples TRBV18 to TRBJ2-7, with TRBD2 matching 13 bases. Trimming at V came to 0 bases and at J to 5 bases, leaving 4 bases not matched to a gene. The CDR3 runs 16 residues. Germline lookup yields CDR1 KGHSH and CDR2 LQKENI. DNA for the CDR3: TGTGCCAGCTCACCACCCGGACTAGCGGGAGTTGACGAGCAGTACTTC. Translated: CASSPPGLAGVDEQYF.

The rearrangement joins TRBV10-3 to TRBJ1-1; 8 nucleotides agree with TRBD1. The germline CDR1 and CDR2 sequences are ENHRY and SYGVKD. This CDR3 has 16 residues. Trimming took 7 bases from V and 1 from J; bases not matched to a gene: 11. This chain's CDR3 is CAITVGRGQGNTEAFF. The CDR3 nucleotides read TGTGCCATCACCGTGGGTCGAGGACAGGGGAACACTGAAGCTTTCTTT.

This chain connects TRBV19 to TRBJ2-7; no firm D call. The V end lost 9 bases, the J end lost 1 base, and 16 bases lay between the germline ends. Germline CDR1 LNHDA, CDR2 SQIVND (reference sequence). This CDR3 contains 14 residues. The CDR3 nucleotides are TGTGCCAGCAGAGCGTCTCTTCCTTCCTACGAGCAGTACTTC. It encodes CASRASLPSYEQYF.

A single count supports this clone. V gene TRBV5-4 combines with J gene TRBJ2-3, with a tentative D call TRBD2 (5 bases). Trimming took off 4 bases at V and 0 bases at J, with 12 bases between the two ends. The germline V gene encodes CDR1 SGHNT and CDR2 YYREEE (reference sequence). The length of the CDR3 is 15 residues. CDR3 in amino acids: CASSLGGPSTDTQYF. DNA for the CDR3: TGTGCCAGCAGCCTCGGAGGCCCTAGCACAGATACGCAGTATTTT.

This chain links TRBV21-1 with TRBJ1-3. TRBV21-1 is classified as a pseudogene. CDR3 length equals 15 residues. The CDR3 loop is CASSKSCAARNTIYF. The CDR3 nucleotides read TGTGCCAGCAGCAAATCATGCGCTGCGCGGAACACCATATATTTT.

V is TRBV12-5 and J is TRBJ2-7; no reliable D call. With 0 bases removed from V and 3 bases from J, the gap between germline ends came to 12 bases. The germline V gene encodes CDR1 LGHNT and CDR2 FRNRAP. There are 15 residues in the CDR3. CDR3 coding DNA: TGTGCTAGTGGTTTGGTACGAGGCAGTCGCTACGAGCAGTACTTC. Amino acid sequence: CASGLVRGSRYEQYF.

The CDR3 here is CASSYSGGEANYGYTF. The CDR3 bases are TGTGCCAGCAGTTACTCCGGCGGGGAAGCTAACTATGGCTACACCTTC. The chain joins TRBV6-5 to TRBJ1-2; D not certain. CDR1 is MNHEY and CDR2 is SVGAGI in the germline V gene. The CDR3 extends over 16 amino acids. V dropped 0 bases and J dropped 0 bases, with 11 bases sitting between them.

The chain joins TRBV7-2 to TRBJ2-7; 9 bases fit TRBD2. Germline assignment: CDR1 SGHTA and CDR2 FQGNSA. This CDR3 region has 17 residues. V lost 4 bases and J lost 4; bases outside the gene matches: 14. The CDR3 reads CASSSIIGVAGAYEQYF. The CDR3 DNA sequence: TGTGCCAGCAGCTCAATCATCGGGGTAGCGGGAGCTTACGAGCAGTACTTC.

V gene TRBV7-9 combines with J gene TRBJ2-1; 8 positions agree with TRBD2. V trimming: 5 bases; J trimming: 0 bases; junction bases outside the gene matches: 3. Germline V gene sequence: CDR1 SEHNR, CDR2 FQNEAQ (reference sequence). The CDR3 is made up of 15 amino acids. CDR3 protein: CASSLSGSSYNEQFF. CDR3 nucleotide sequence: TGTGCCAGCAGCCTAAGCGGGAGCTCCTACAATGAGCAGTTCTTC.

The chain joins TRBV5-6 to TRBJ2-3; D gene uncertain. Germline values: CDR1 SGHDT, CDR2 YYEEEE. V lost 4 bases and J 3 bases, leaving 12 bases between the germline ends. This CDR3 spans 14 amino acids. As DNA, the CDR3 is TGTGCCAGCAGCCCGAGGCCGATAACAGATACGCAGTATTTT. Translated, it gives CASSPRPITDTQYF.

This sequence joins TRBV9 and TRBJ2-2; D is undetermined. The V gene's germline CDR1 is SGDLS and CDR2 YYNGEE. V was pared by 0 bases and J by 2 bases, with 17 bases between. The CDR3 is 18 residues long. This CDR3 is CASSVAWRPEVNTGELFF. The CDR3 coding sequence is TGTGCCAGCAGCGTAGCTTGGAGACCCGAGGTTAACACCGGGGAGCTGTTTTTT.

The chain combines TRBV5-4 with TRBJ2-7, with D tentatively TRBD1 (6 bases). V was cut by 4 bases and J by 7 bases, with 24 bases left in between. CDR1 and CDR2 from the germline V gene are SGHNT and YYREEE (reference sequence). The length of the CDR3 is 16 residues. CDR3 in amino acids: CASSPGTFLSLREQYF. CDR3 in DNA: TGTGCCAGCAGCCCCGGGACATTTCTTTCATTGAGAGAGCAGTACTTC.

The gene calls are TRBV7-8 and TRBJ2-3, with 7 bases lining up with TRBD1. The V segment lost 5 bases and the J segment 9 bases; nucleotides outside the gene matches: 5. Germline CDR1 and CDR2: SGHVS and FQNEAQ. The CDR3 is 12 residues long. The CDR3 is CASSPRQGTQYF. CDR3 DNA sequence: TGTGCCAGCAGCCCCCGACAGGGCACGCAGTATTTT.

The chain is built from TRBV18 and TRBJ2-2; D may be TRBD2 (6 bases). The CDR3 covers 14 residues. The V gene's germline CDR1 is KGHSH and CDR2 LQKENI. V lost 4 bases and J 3 bases, leaving 9 bases between the germline ends. CDR3 in amino acids: CASSLGGHTGELFF. The CDR3 DNA is TGTGCCAGCTCACTCGGGGGTCACACCGGGGAGCTGTTTTTT.

This clone was observed once. The V call is TRBV30, the J call TRBJ1-6, with a weak D call TRBD1 (6 bases). V was trimmed by 0 bases and J by 6 bases, leaving 18 bases between them. The CDR3 contains 17 residues. Germline V gives CDR1 GTSNPN, CDR2 SVGIG (reference sequence). The CDR3 sequence: CAWSVMPQGLTNSPLHF. The CDR3 DNA sequence: TGTGCCTGGAGTGTAATGCCACAGGGCTTGACTAATTCACCCCTCCACTTT. The whole variable domain, remainder taken from reference TRBV30 and TRBJ1-6, is SQTIHQWPATLVQPVGSPLSLECTVEGTSNPNLYWYRQAAGRGLQLLFYSVGIGQISSEVPQNLSASRPQDRQFILSSKKLLLSDSGFYLCAWSVMPQGLTNSPLHFGNGTRLTVT.

The rearrangement links TRBV18 to TRBJ2-5; 12 nucleotides align to TRBD2. Germline loops: CDR1 KGHSH, CDR2 LQKENI. Trimming took 8 bases from V and 5 from J; bases not matched to a gene: 9. CDR3 length: 15 residues. This CDR3 is CASRWTSGIRETQYF. CDR3 sequence (DNA): TGTGCCAGCCGATGGACTAGCGGGATTAGGGAGACCCAGTACTTC.

This clone came up a few times. The chain carries TRBV6-5 and TRBJ2-7; 11 bases match TRBD2. Losses at the gene ends were 10 bases for V and 3 bases for J; bases not matched to a gene: 5. This CDR3 has 13 residues. The V gene's germline CDR1 is MNHEY and CDR2 SVGAGI. DNA of the CDR3: TGTGCCACCCGACTAGCGGGGATCTACGAGCAGTACTTC. It yields the protein CATRLAGIYEQYF.